This T cell receptor beta chain was observed in a study of blood T cell repertoires in COVID-19. Across the whole study: T cells, B-cell-depleted T cells, or PBMCs provided the cDNA or gDNA that served as material.

The protocol was immunoSEQ multiplex PCR, while the TCRdb copy is restricted to in-frame clones and leaves out a portion. The sample yields roughly 290,000 clones, 86% seen once. Per the germline V gene, CDR1 is SGHTA and CDR2 is FQGTGA. There are 14 residues in the CDR3. V gave up 2 bases and J gave up 8 bases; unmatched junction bases: 0. The chain employs TRBV7-3 and TRBJ2-1, with 13 bases identical to TRBD2. The sequenced sample was peripheral blood. The sequence derives from a woman aged 25 to 39 who had recovered from COVID-19. CDR3 sequence reads: CASSLGLAGDEQFF. For the CDR3, the DNA is TGTGCCAGCAGCTTAGGACTAGCGGGAGATGAGCAGTTCTTC.